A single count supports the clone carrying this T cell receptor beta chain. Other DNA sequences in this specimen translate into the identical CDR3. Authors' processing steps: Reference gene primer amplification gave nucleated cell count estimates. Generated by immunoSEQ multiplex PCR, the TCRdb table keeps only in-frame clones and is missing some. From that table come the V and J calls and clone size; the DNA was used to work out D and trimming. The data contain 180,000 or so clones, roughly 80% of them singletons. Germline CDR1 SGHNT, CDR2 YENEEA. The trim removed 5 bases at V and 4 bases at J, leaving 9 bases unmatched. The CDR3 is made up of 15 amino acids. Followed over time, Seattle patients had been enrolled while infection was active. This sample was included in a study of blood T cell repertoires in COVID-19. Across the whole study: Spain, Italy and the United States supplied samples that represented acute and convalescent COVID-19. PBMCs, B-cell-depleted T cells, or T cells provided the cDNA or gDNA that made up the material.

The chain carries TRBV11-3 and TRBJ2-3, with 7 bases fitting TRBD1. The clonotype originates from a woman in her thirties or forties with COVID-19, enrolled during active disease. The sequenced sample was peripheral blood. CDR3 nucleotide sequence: TGTGCCAGCAGCAGAACAGGGGACGGATCAGATACGCAGTATTTT. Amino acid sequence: CASSRTGDGSDTQYF.